This TCR beta chain was recovered during a study of blood T cell repertoires in COVID-19. Study summary: From the United States, Italy and Spain came samples of acute and convalescent COVID-19. Sources were T cells, B-cell-depleted T cells, or PBMCs; the material itself was cDNA or gDNA.

As handled by the study authors: Amplifying reference gene primers gave estimates of nucleated cell counts. Profiled with immunoSEQ multiplex PCR; TCRdb holds only in-frame clones, not every one. From that table come the V and J calls and clone size; the DNA was used to work out D and trimming. The table records 63,000 or so clones, roughly 86% of them present only once. Source material: peripheral blood. This receptor was obtained from a man in his 70s with active COVID-19.

CDR3 nucleotides: TGTGCCAGCAGTCCCGGGACTAGCGGGTCTGAGACCCAGTACTTC. Encoded protein: CASSPGTSGSETQYF. This chain links TRBV6-5 with TRBJ2-5, with TRBD2 identical over 12 bases. Losses at the gene ends were 5 bases for V and 5 bases for J; bases not matched to a gene: 6. The germline V gene has CDR1 MNHEY and CDR2 SVGAGI. CDR3 length equals 15 residues.